This T cell receptor beta chain was documented in a study of blood T cells in healthy people across ages. Through a sample-barcoded 5' primer and a J-beta primer mix, a second PCR was run for roughly 6 to 11 cycles. The study obtained at least 2.5 million CDR3-containing paired-end reads from every sample. One entry per CDR3 protein results from TCRdb running MiXCR on the 5' RACE reads. The table records under 750,000 distinct CDR3 sequences, around half of them present only once. Germline V CDR1 and CDR2: SGHTA, FQGNSA. The CDR3 runs to 15 residues. Of note for this clonotype: At one end the junction does not follow the germline gene, possibly because of a read error.

Sequenced material: blood. The V call is TRBV7-2, the J call TRBJ1-5; D remains unclear. The source of this sequence is an elderly man in good health. The CDR3 DNA follows: TGTGCTAGCAGCTTAGCCGGGCAGCCGAATCAGCCCCAGCATTTT. Its protein is CASSLAGQPNQPQHF.